This entry concerns a single TCR beta chain. V was shortened by 0 bases and J by 0 bases, with 9 bases between the two germline ends. CDR1 and CDR2 from the germline V gene are MNHNS and SASEGT. CDR3 size: 16 residues. The record originates from a study of blood T cell repertoires in COVID-19. Method: immunoSEQ multiplex PCR; TCRdb's copy keeps in-frame clones and lacks some. The data show 200,000 to 250,000 clones, around 86% seen once. Sequenced sample: peripheral blood. The chain couples TRBV6-1 to TRBJ1-3, with D possibly TRBD1 on 5 matching bases. The origin of this receptor is a man in his 60s who had recovered from COVID-19. The chain's CDR3 is CASSEAWGFSGNTIYF. Here the CDR3 DNA reads TGTGCCAGCAGTGAAGCCTGGGGCTTCTCTGGAAACACCATATATTTT.